This passage covers 13 T cell receptor beta chains from one sample sequenced in a study of a mutant IDH1 vaccine in newly diagnosed glioma (dated by TCRdb to the early 2020s). Libraries were built with the immunoSEQ multiplex PCR assay. In TCRdb, the immuneACCESS table is reduced to in-frame sequences with V and J assigned. These tables do not hold every clone; where another copy was compared, an unresolved V gene accounts for under half, and the others remain unexplained. The sample contains 25,000 to 35,000 clones, 89% of them found a single time. Jointly, the top ten make up 20% to 25% of the sample. The time point label, as the study defines it: week 5, during vaccination. Each vaccine dose was 300 ug of a 20-mer mutant IDH1 peptide in Montanide, given subcutaneously with topical imiquimod. No antigen has been identified for these receptors. The specimen comprised PBMCs, sampled from a glioma patient whose treatment included an IDH1 peptide vaccine. The receptors here all came from a man younger than 35 with glioma.

The chain couples TRBV18 to TRBJ1-3; D not certain. V was trimmed by 2 bases and J by 0 bases, leaving 5 bases between them. The germline gives CDR1 KGHSH, CDR2 LQKENI. This CDR3 has 14 residues. Written as DNA, the CDR3 is TGTGCCAGCTCACCAAACAGCTCTGGAAACACCATATATTTT. Translated: CASSPNSSGNTIYF.

The chain employs TRBV5-1 and TRBJ2-1; 7 nucleotides match TRBD1. Germline V gene sequence: CDR1 SGHRS, CDR2 YFSETQ. The CDR3 sequence is 15 residues long. J was trimmed by 2 bases and V by 0 bases; bases with no gene match: 2. The CDR3 loop is CASSLGDRPYNEQFF. DNA for the CDR3: TGCGCCAGCAGCTTGGGGGACAGACCCTACAATGAGCAGTTCTTC.

This clone was detected only once. V and J are TRBV18 and TRBJ1-1, with D unresolved. Germline V gene data show CDR1 as KGHSH and CDR2 as LQKENI. Trimming removed 1 base from V and 4 bases from J, with 10 bases in between. This CDR3 has 14 residues. CDR3 loop: CASSPQTDGTEAFF. The CDR3 coding sequence is TGTGCCAGCTCACCACAGACTGATGGCACTGAAGCTTTCTTT.

The CDR3 DNA sequence: TGCAGCGTTGCGGGCCAAAGGAGCTCCTACGAGCAGTACTTC. Its protein is CSVAGQRSSYEQYF. This chain links TRBV29-1 with TRBJ2-7, with D hard to call. The V gene lost 4 bases and the J gene lost 0 bases, with 13 bases spanning the gap. The germline V gene encodes CDR1 SQVTM and CDR2 ANQGSEA. The CDR3 loop spans 14 amino acids.

V is TRBV6-6 and J is TRBJ1-4, with D tentatively TRBD1 (5 bases). The germline CDR1 and CDR2 sequences are MNHNY and SVGAGI (reference sequence). This CDR3 spans 15 amino acids. The V end lost 0 bases, the J end lost 5 bases, and 10 bases lay between the germline ends. CDR3 bases: TGTGCCAGCAGTTACTCCATAGGGGCAAATGAAAAACTGTTTTTT. Amino acids: CASSYSIGANEKLFF.

The chain links TRBV18 to TRBJ1-2; 9 nucleotides match TRBD1. Germline V CDR1 and CDR2: KGHSH, LQKENI. The CDR3 consists of 13 residues. V shed 5 bases, J shed 5 bases, and the junction held 3 bases outside the gene matches. CDR3 nucleotide sequence: TGTGCCAGCTCAGGAGGACAGGGGTATGGCTACACCTTC. It translates to CASSGGQGYGYTF. Based on the CDR3 plus reference TRBV18 and TRBJ1-2, the full variable domain is NAGVMQNPRHLVRRRGQEARLRCSPMKGHSHVYWYRQLPEEGLKFMVYLQKENIIDESGMPKERFSAEFPKEGPSILRIQQVVRGDSAAYFCASSGGQGYGYTFGSGTRLTVV.

This clone was seen a single time. The chain is built from TRBV30 and TRBJ1-5; D uncertain. CDR3 length equals 14 residues. CDR1 and CDR2 (germline): GTSNPN, SVGIG (reference sequence). The V end was cut by 1 base, the J end by 1 base, with 8 bases between. CDR3 in amino acids: CAWSGSHSNQPQHF. DNA of the CDR3: TGTGCCTGGAGTGGGTCCCACAGCAATCAGCCCCAGCATTTT.

The chain couples TRBV20-1 to TRBJ1-2; the D is unclear. Trimming left V 4 bases short and J 8 bases short, with 11 bases between. Germline V CDR1 and CDR2: DFQATT, SNEGSKA (reference sequence). This CDR3 is built from 11 residues. The CDR3 loop is CSATGARGYTF. CDR3 DNA: TGCAGTGCTACCGGCGCTCGGGGCTACACCTTC.

The chain is built from TRBV4-1 and TRBJ2-1; 12 nucleotides match TRBD2. CDR1 is MGHRA, CDR2 YSYEKL, per germline. V was clipped by 4 bases and J by 3 bases; unmatched bases: 1. There are 15 residues in the CDR3. The CDR3 reads CASSRTSGNYNEQFF. The CDR3, as DNA: TGCGCCAGCAGCCGGACTAGCGGGAACTACAATGAGCAGTTCTTC.

The CDR3 DNA reads as TGTGCCAGCTCACCACAGGGGAAAGAAGAGACCCAGTACTTC. This translates into CASSPQGKEETQYF. The V call is TRBV18, the J call TRBJ2-5; tentative D call: TRBD1 (5 bases). The germline V gene encodes CDR1 KGHSH and CDR2 LQKENI. CDR3 size: 14 residues. Trimming took 1 base from V and 3 from J, leaving 9 bases between them.

The chain has TRBV19 and TRBJ2-3, with 7 positions matching TRBD1. The CDR3 is 14 amino acids. With 5 bases clipped from V and 1 base from J, the junction kept 3 bases outside the gene matches. CDR1 and CDR2 from the germline V gene are LNHDA and SQIVND (reference sequence). The CDR3 here is CASSPGTGTDTQYF. In DNA, the CDR3 is TGTGCCAGTAGTCCGGGGACAGGCACAGATACGCAGTATTTT.

The rearrangement links TRBV6-5 to TRBJ1-1; TRBD1 agrees at 12 bases. This CDR3 region has 15 residues. The V gene's germline CDR1 is MNHEY and CDR2 SVGAGI. V trimming: 4 bases; J trimming: 4 bases; junction bases outside the gene matches: 4. The CDR3 DNA reads TGTGCCAGCAGTTCGGGGACAGGGGGCCGCACTGAAGCTTTCTTT. As protein: CASSSGTGGRTEAFF.

This clone was observed once. The gene calls are TRBV7-9 and TRBJ1-4, with 8 bases fitting TRBD1. The CDR3 is 15 residues long. The V segment lost 4 bases and the J segment 5 bases; nucleotides outside the gene matches: 6. CDR1 is SEHNR and CDR2 is FQNEAQ in the germline V gene (reference sequence). Here the CDR3 reads CASSSGQGYNEKLFF. In DNA, the CDR3 is TGTGCCAGCAGCTCAGGACAGGGCTACAATGAAAAACTGTTTTTT.